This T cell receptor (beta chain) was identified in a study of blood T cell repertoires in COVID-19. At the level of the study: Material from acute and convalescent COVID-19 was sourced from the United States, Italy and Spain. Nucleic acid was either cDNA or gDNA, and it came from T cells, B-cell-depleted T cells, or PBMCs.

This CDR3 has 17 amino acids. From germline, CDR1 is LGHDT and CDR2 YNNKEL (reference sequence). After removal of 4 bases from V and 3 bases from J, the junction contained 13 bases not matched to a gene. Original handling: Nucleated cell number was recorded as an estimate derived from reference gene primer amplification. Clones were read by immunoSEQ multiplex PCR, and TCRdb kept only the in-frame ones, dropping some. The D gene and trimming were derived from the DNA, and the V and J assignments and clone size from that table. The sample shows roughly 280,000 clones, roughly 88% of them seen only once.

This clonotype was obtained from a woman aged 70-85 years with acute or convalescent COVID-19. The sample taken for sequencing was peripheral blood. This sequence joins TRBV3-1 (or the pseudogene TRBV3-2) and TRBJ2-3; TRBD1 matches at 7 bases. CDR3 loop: CASSLLGTVRETDTQYF. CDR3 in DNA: TGTGCCAGCAGCCTCCTAGGGACAGTAAGGGAGACAGATACGCAGTATTTT.